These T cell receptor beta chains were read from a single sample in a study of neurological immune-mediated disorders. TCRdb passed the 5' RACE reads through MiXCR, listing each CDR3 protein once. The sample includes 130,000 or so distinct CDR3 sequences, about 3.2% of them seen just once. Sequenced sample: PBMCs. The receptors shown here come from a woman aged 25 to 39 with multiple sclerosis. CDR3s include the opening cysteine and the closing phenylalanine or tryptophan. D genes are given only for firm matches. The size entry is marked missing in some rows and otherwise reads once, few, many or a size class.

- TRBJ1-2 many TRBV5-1 TGCGCCAGCAGCGACGCCGGGCCCCTTTATGGCTACACCTTC CASSDAGPLYGYTF
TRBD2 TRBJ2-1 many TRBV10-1 TGCGCCACCCAAAAGCGGGGGGGCCATGAGCAGTTCTTC CATQKRGGHEQFF
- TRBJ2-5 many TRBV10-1 TGCGCCAGCAGTGAATTGCGGCAAGAGACCCAGTACTTC CASSELRQETQYF
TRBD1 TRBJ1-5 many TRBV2 TGTGCCAGCAGTGAGGGCAGGGGGCACGGGCAGCCCCAGCATTTT CASSEGRGHGQPQHF
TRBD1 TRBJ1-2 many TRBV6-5 TGTGCCAGCAGTTATGGAGGGGGCGCGTATGGCTACACCTTC CASSYGGGAYGYTF
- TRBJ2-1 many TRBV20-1 TGCAGTGCGACCGACATCTACAATGAGCAGTTCTTC CSATDIYNEQFF
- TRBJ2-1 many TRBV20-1 TGCAGTGCTGCCCGGGCTTGGGGCTACAATGAGCAGTTCTTC CSAARAWGYNEQFF
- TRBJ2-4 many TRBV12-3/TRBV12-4 TGTGCCAGCAGTTTATGGCCAGGGGCGGGGGCCAAAAACATTCAGTACTTC CASSLWPGAGAKNIQYF
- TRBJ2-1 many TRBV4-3 TGCGCCAGCAGCCGCCGACTGGGGGAGCAGTTCTTC CASSRRLGEQFF
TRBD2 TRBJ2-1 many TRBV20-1 TGCAGTGCTAGTGAACCGGGACTAGACAACAATGAGCAGTTCTTC CSASEPGLDNNEQFF
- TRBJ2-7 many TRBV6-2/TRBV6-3 TGTGCCAGCGGGGAGGATGGCTCCTACGAGCAGTACTTC CASGEDGSYEQYF
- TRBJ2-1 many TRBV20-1 TGCAGTGCGCTACTAGTCGCGGCCCTCAATGAGCAGTTCTTC CSALLVAALNEQFF
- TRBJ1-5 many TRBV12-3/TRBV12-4 TGTGCCAGCAGCAGCGGGGGGGGGCGCAACCAGCCCCAGCATTTT CASSSGGGRNQPQHF
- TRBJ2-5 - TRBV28 TGTGCCAGCAGTAAGACTAGAGACGGGGAGACCCAGTACTTC CASSKTRDGETQYF